Shown below are 7 T cell receptor beta chains from a single sample sequenced in a study of blood T cell repertoires in COVID-19. Clones were read by immunoSEQ multiplex PCR, and TCRdb kept only the in-frame ones, dropping some. The repertoire holds about 140,000 clones, with approximately 85% as singletons. The sample consisted of peripheral blood. Receptors were obtained from a middle-aged man with acute or convalescent COVID-19.

V is TRBV12-3 or TRBV12-4 and J is TRBJ2-1; TRBD2 matches at 7 bases. This CDR3 is built from 13 residues. V shed 6 bases, J shed 3 bases, and the junction held 2 bases outside the gene matches. The CDR3 region has the DNA TGTGCCAGCAGCGGACTAGTCTACAATGAGCAGTTCTTC. It codes for CASSGLVYNEQFF.

The chain combines TRBV6-5 with TRBJ2-7; perhaps TRBD2 as D (6 bases). Germline V gene lookup returns CDR1 MNHEY and CDR2 SVGAGI. V was shortened by 11 bases and J by 3 bases, with 14 bases between the two germline ends. CDR3 size: 12 residues. The CDR3: CALGGLFYEQYF. CDR3 sequence (DNA): TGTGCCCTGGGGGGACTTTTCTACGAGCAGTACTTC.

The chain joins TRBV11-2 to TRBJ1-6; 8 nucleotides agree with TRBD1. The CDR3 loop spans 15 amino acids. The J segment lost 9 bases and the V segment lost 4 bases, leaving 8 bases of the junction unmatched. Germline-derived CDR1 and CDR2 are SGHAT and FQNNGV. CDR3 region: CASSSGQGITSPLHF. DNA for the CDR3: TGTGCCAGCAGCTCAGGACAGGGAATCACTTCACCCCTCCACTTT.

The chain recombines TRBV6-5 with TRBJ2-6; 7 nucleotides align to TRBD1. The CDR3 is 14 amino acids. Per germline, CDR1 MNHEY and CDR2 SVGAGI. The junction had 6 bases not matched to a gene; V was cut back by 11 bases and J by 2 bases. The CDR3 sequence: CAGSQGAGANVLTF. The CDR3 DNA reads as TGTGCCGGAAGCCAGGGGGCTGGGGCCAACGTCCTGACTTTC.

The chain combines TRBV7-3 with TRBJ1-1, with D unresolved. Looked up from germline, CDR1 is SGHTA and CDR2 is FQGTGA. This CDR3 is 14 amino acids long. V lost 2 bases to trimming and J lost 1 base, with 8 bases between them. CDR3 region: CASSLGPGNTEAFF. For the CDR3, the DNA is TGTGCCAGCAGCTTAGGCCCGGGGAACACTGAAGCTTTCTTT.

The chain employs TRBV11-3 and TRBJ2-1; tentatively, D is TRBD2 (5 bases). The CDR3 length is 15 residues. CDR1 and CDR2 from the germline V gene are SGHNT and YENEEA. V was cut by 4 bases and J by 2 bases, with 12 bases left in between. The CDR3 coding sequence is TGTGCCAGCAGCTCCCAAGCGGATGCCTACAATGAGCAGTTCTTC. Translating gives CASSSQADAYNEQFF.

This chain joins TRBV6-4 and TRBJ2-3, with 10 bases fitting TRBD2. The germline CDR1 and CDR2 sequences are MRHNA and SNTAGT. The CDR3 is made up of 15 amino acids. Unmatched junction bases numbered 7, after V lost 4 bases and J lost 6 bases. CDR3 in DNA: TGTGCCAGCAGTGGAGCGGGAGGGACGAGGGATACGCAGTATTTT. As protein: CASSGAGGTRDTQYF.